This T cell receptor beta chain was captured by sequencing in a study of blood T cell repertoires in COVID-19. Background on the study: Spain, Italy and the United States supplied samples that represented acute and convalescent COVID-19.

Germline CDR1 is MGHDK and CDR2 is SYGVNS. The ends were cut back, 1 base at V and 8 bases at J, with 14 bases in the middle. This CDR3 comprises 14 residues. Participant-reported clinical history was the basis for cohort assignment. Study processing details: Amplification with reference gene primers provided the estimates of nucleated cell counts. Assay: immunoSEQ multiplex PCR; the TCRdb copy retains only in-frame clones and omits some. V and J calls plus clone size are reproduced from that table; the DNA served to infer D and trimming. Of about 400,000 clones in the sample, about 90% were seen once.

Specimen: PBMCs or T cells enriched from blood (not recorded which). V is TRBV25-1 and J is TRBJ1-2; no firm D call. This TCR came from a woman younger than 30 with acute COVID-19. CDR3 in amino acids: CASSELRGSYGYTF. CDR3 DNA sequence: TGTGCCAGCAGTGAATTGAGAGGGAGTTACGGCTACACCTTC.